This T cell receptor (beta chain) came from a study of CD8 T cells in Susac syndrome. Overall study findings and caveats: The authors acknowledged that the study's TCR sequencing and HLA analysis involved relatively few individuals.

About this clonotype itself: Its antigen is unknown.

The authors sequenced TCR beta from blood CD8+ and CD4+ T cells. Negative isolation was used for CD8+ and CD4+ T cells and FACS enrichment for TEMRA cells. V was shortened by 5 bases and J by 0 bases, with 11 bases between the two germline ends. CDR3 length: 15 residues. cDNA came from about 0.51 to 1 ug RNA primed by random hexamers. TCRdb analysed the immunoSEQ multiplex PCR reads with MiXCR anew, one entry per CDR3 protein. The sample contains hundreds of thousands of distinct CDR3 sequences, around 90% of which appear only once. The sequencing sample was made of CD8+ T cells from PBMCs. This chain connects TRBV12-3 or TRBV12-4 to TRBJ1-5, with D unresolved. The receptor comes from a human donor with multiple sclerosis. CDR3 loop: CASSLHSVSNQPQHF. The CDR3 bases are TGTGCCAGCAGTCTCCACTCCGTTAGCAATCAGCCCCAGCATTTT.